One sample yielded the 14 T cell receptor beta chains listed below, sequenced in a study of post-analysis software for immune sequencing data. General study results and limits: Elevated frequency relative to controls characterized roughly 5 TRBV segments in patients, TRBV5-6, TRBV5-1 and TRBV20-1 among them.

Prepared TCR beta cDNA libraries contained unique molecular identifiers. TCRdb passed the PCR reads through MiXCR, listing each CDR3 protein once. The sample comprises hundreds of thousands of distinct CDR3 sequences, 53% of which are singletons, and roughly 4.4% rests with the top ten. What these receptors recognize is not known. Sequencing was done on a sample of blood. These receptors all come from a girl under 18 with multiple sclerosis.

V usage is TRBV7-2 and J usage is TRBJ2-3, with 7 bases that match TRBD2. Looked up from germline, CDR1 is SGHTA and CDR2 is FQGNSA. The CDR3 runs to 17 residues. With V trimmed by 5 bases and J by 11 bases, 22 bases remained unmatched. The CDR3 spells CASSPQSGGSRLLKQYF. The CDR3 DNA is TGTGCCAGCAGCCCACAATCGGGCGGGAGTCGCCTGCTGAAGCAGTATTTT.

The rearrangement links TRBV12-3 or TRBV12-4 to TRBJ1-2; TRBD1 matches at 10 bases. The CDR3 sequence is 14 residues long. V shed 6 bases, J shed 0 bases, and the junction held 1 base outside the gene matches. Here the CDR3 DNA reads TGTGCCAGCAGCGGGACAGGGGCTAACTATGGCTACACCTTC. Translated: CASSGTGANYGYTF.

The V gene is TRBV12-3 or TRBV12-4, the J gene TRBJ2-7; a weak D match, TRBD2 (7 bases). V was clipped by 3 bases and J by 4 bases, with 13 bases between them. The CDR3 extends over 14 amino acids. The CDR3 DNA is TGTGCCAGCAGTTTCGGTGGGGGGGCTTACGAGCAGTACTTC. Its translation: CASSFGGGAYEQYF.

The J gene is TRBJ2-7, the V gene TRBV21-1; the table's D call TRBD1 went unverified against the DNA. TRBV21-1 is described as a pseudogene. The CDR3 extends over 18 amino acids. The chain's CDR3 is CASSNKGGQGSLGYEQYF. CDR3 DNA: TGTGCCAGCTCTAATAAAGGGGGACAGGGGTCCCTTGGCTACGAGCAGTACTTC.

The rearrangement uses TRBV4-1 and TRBJ2-7; unclear D gene. The CDR3 contains 12 residues. V lost 3 bases, J lost 5 bases, and 8 bases lay in between. CDR1 and CDR2 (germline): MGHRA, YSYEKL. The CDR3 coding sequence is TGCGCCAGCAGCCAGCGCCCGGACGAGCAGTACTTC. Translation: CASSQRPDEQYF.

The chain joins TRBV7-3 to TRBJ2-6; D is uncertain. The CDR3 contains 16 residues. Germline lookup yields CDR1 SGHTA and CDR2 FQGTGA. V dropped 1 base and J dropped 0 bases, with 7 bases sitting between them. The CDR3, as DNA: TGTGCCAGCAGCTTAATCAGGAACTCTGGGGCCAACGTCCTGACTTTC. This sequence encodes CASSLIRNSGANVLTF.

In this sample, this clonotype turned up a few times. V usage is TRBV5-6 and J usage is TRBJ2-7, with D possibly being TRBD1 or TRBD2 (5 bases each). Trimming shortened V by 7 bases and J by 3 bases, and 14 bases separated the two germline ends. The CDR3 spans 13 residues. Germline V gene sequence: CDR1 SGHDT, CDR2 YYEEEE. CDR3: CASRGRGIYEQYF. The CDR3 coding sequence is TGTGCCAGCCGGGGACGGGGCATCTACGAGCAGTACTTC. Full variable domain (missing parts from reference TRBV5-6 and TRBJ2-7): DAGVTQSPTHLIKTRGQQVTLRCSPKSGHDTVSWYQQALGQGPQFIFQYYEEEERQRGNFPDRFSGHQFPNYSSELNVNALLLGDSALYLCASRGRGIYEQYFGPGTRLTVT.

The genes are TRBV6-4 and TRBJ2-1; TRBD2 matches 12 bases. The CDR3 sequence is 14 residues long. V was pared by 10 bases and J by 6 bases, with 7 bases of the junction left unmatched. Germline V gene lookup returns CDR1 MRHNA and CDR2 SNTAGT. CDR3 nucleotides: TGTGCCACGAAGACTAGCGGGAGAGGCAATGAGCAGTTCTTC. Protein product: CATKTSGRGNEQFF.

The chain is built from TRBV7-2 and TRBJ2-7, with 7 bases identical to TRBD1. The CDR3 runs to 15 residues. The germline V gene has CDR1 SGHTA and CDR2 FQGNSA. Trimming took 0 bases from V and 0 from J; bases not matched to a gene: 2. The CDR3: CASSLAGTVSYEQYF. CDR3 in DNA: TGTGCCAGCAGCTTAGCCGGGACAGTCTCCTACGAGCAGTACTTC. Full variable domain (rest looked up from reference TRBV7-2 and TRBJ2-7): GAGVSQSPSNKVTEKGKDVELRCDPISGHTALYWYRQSLGQGLEFLIYFQGNSAPDKSGLPSDRFSAERTGGSVSTLTIQRTQQEDSAVYLCASSLAGTVSYEQYFGPGTRLTVT.

V gene TRBV6-5 combines with J gene TRBJ1-2; tentatively, D is TRBD1 (5 bases). There are 15 residues in the CDR3. Germline V lookup: CDR1 MNHEY, CDR2 SVGAGI. The V end was cut by 6 bases, the J end by 0 bases, with 14 bases between. The CDR3 is CASSDFRDSNYGYTF. In DNA form, the CDR3 reads TGTGCCAGCAGCGACTTCAGGGATTCTAACTATGGCTACACCTTC.

The chain recombines TRBV20-1 with TRBJ2-3, with no clear D. CDR1 is DFQATT, CDR2 SNEGSKA, per germline (reference sequence). V lost 3 bases to trimming and J lost 7 bases, with 11 bases between them. The CDR3 covers 12 residues. The CDR3 bases are TGCAGTGCTAGTACCAGTCCGAATACGCAGTATTTT. It translates to CSASTSPNTQYF.

On this clonotype: One junction end does not reproduce the germline sequence, and a read error may be involved. The chain recombines TRBV5-1 with TRBJ2-1; 10 bases line up with TRBD2. The CDR3 is 15 amino acids. The germline V gene encodes CDR1 SGHRS and CDR2 YFSETQ. CDR3 nucleotides: TGTGCCAGCAGCCAAGCGGGGGGGCCGTACAATGAGCAGTTCTTC. It is translated as CASSQAGGPYNEQFF.

This chain connects TRBV3-1 to TRBJ2-1; tentatively, D is TRBD1 (6 bases). V lost 1 base and J 10 bases, leaving 11 bases between the germline ends. Looked up from germline, CDR1 is LGHDT and CDR2 is YNNKEL (reference sequence). CDR3 length: 13 residues. CDR3 protein: CASSQATGFEQFF. In DNA, the CDR3 is TGTGCCAGCAGCCAAGCCACAGGGTTCGAGCAGTTCTTC.

The chain carries TRBV2 and TRBJ1-2; D unresolved. Deletions cut 8 bases from V and 7 bases from J, with 11 bases between. This CDR3 region has 11 residues. Germline loops: CDR1 SNHLY, CDR2 FYNNEI. The CDR3 spells CASPSRVGYTF. DNA of the CDR3: TGTGCCAGCCCCAGCCGGGTTGGCTACACCTTC.